Below are 18 T cell receptor beta chains sequenced from a single sample in a study of blood T cell repertoires in COVID-19. Here immunoSEQ multiplex PCR was the method, and the copy in TCRdb shows in-frame clones only, minus some. The sample consists of 220,000 or so clones, about nine tenths of them appearing once. The sample consisted of PBMCs or T cells enriched from blood (not recorded which). Every receptor here comes from a man aged 45-65 years who had been exposed to COVID-19.

The genes are TRBV19 and TRBJ1-6; D gene uncertain. The CDR3 spans 12 residues. The V end was cut by 1 base, the J end by 8 bases, with 3 bases between. Germline V gene sequence: CDR1 LNHDA, CDR2 SQIVND (reference sequence). The CDR3 spells CASSIADSPLHF. The CDR3 DNA sequence: TGTGCCAGTAGTATAGCCGATTCACCCCTCCACTTT.

This clone was detected once. This chain links TRBV29-1 with TRBJ1-5; 11 bases fit TRBD1. Germline lookup yields CDR1 SQVTM and CDR2 ANQGSEA. V dropped 6 bases and J dropped 5; count of bases not matched to a gene: 3. CDR3 length: 13 residues. The CDR3 DNA sequence: TGCAGCGTGGGGGACAGGGGGGATCAGCCCCAGCATTTT. As protein: CSVGDRGDQPQHF. Full variable domain (remainder filled in from reference TRBV29-1 and TRBJ1-5): SAVISQKPSRDICQRGTSLTIQCQVDSQVTMMFWYRQQPGQSLTLIATANQGSEATYESGFVIDKFPISRPNLTFSTLTVSNMSPEDSSIYLCSVGDRGDQPQHFGDGTRLSIL.

The V call is TRBV11-2, the J call TRBJ2-3; 7 bases agree with TRBD2. J was trimmed by 6 bases and V by 1 base; bases with no gene match: 16. Germline V gene lookup returns CDR1 SGHAT and CDR2 FQNNGV. CDR3 length equals 18 residues. CDR3 nucleotides: TGTGCCAGCAGCTTAGTTCTACAGAAGCGGGAAGAGGGGGATACGCAGTATTTT. This gives the protein CASSLVLQKREEGDTQYF.

The V call is TRBV6-5, the J call TRBJ2-7; possible D gene TRBD2, 6 bases. V was shortened by 6 bases and J by 0 bases, with 15 bases between the two germline ends. Germline V gene lookup returns CDR1 MNHEY and CDR2 SVGAGI. The length of the CDR3 is 15 residues. CDR3 sequence reads: CASSLADTSSYEQYF. The CDR3 bases are TGTGCCAGCAGCTTAGCGGACACGAGCTCCTACGAGCAGTACTTC.

The chain joins TRBV7-2 to TRBJ1-4; tentative D call: TRBD1 (6 bases). V lost 3 bases, J lost 7 bases, and 12 bases lay in between. CDR1 and CDR2 from the germline V gene are SGHTA and FQGNSA. The CDR3 covers 14 residues. CDR3 region: CASSFTGFSEKLFF. Written as DNA, the CDR3 is TGTGCCAGCAGCTTTACAGGGTTTAGTGAAAAACTGTTTTTT.

The table lists this clone with a count of one. This CDR3 reads CASSDERTGGRYGYTF. CDR3 coding DNA: TGCGCCAGCAGCGACGAAAGGACAGGGGGCCGCTATGGCTACACCTTC. The genes are TRBV10-2 and TRBJ1-2; the match to TRBD1 covers 11 bases. This CDR3 contains 16 residues. The ends lost 6 bases at V and 4 bases at J; junction bases unmatched: 10. Germline CDR1 and CDR2: WSHSY and SAAADI.

V and J are TRBV7-2 and TRBJ2-1; D gene ambiguous. This CDR3 comprises 13 residues. The ends were cut back, 4 bases at V and 5 bases at J, with 9 bases in the middle. Germline-derived CDR1 and CDR2 are SGHTA and FQGNSA. CDR3 nucleotides: TGTGCCAGCAGCTCGTCACGGGACAATGAGCAGTTCTTC. This gives the protein CASSSSRDNEQFF. Full variable domain (outside the CDR3, taken from reference TRBV7-2 and TRBJ2-1): GAGVSQSPSNKVTEKGKDVELRCDPISGHTALYWYRQSLGQGLEFLIYFQGNSAPDKSGLPSDRFSAERTGGSVSTLTIQRTQQEDSAVYLCASSSSRDNEQFFGPGTRLTVL.

The chain links TRBV5-1 to TRBJ1-2; D not resolved. V was shortened by 0 bases and J by 4 bases, with 7 bases between the two germline ends. Germline CDR1 reads SGHRS; CDR2 reads YFSETQ. This CDR3 comprises 13 residues. The CDR3 sequence: CASSLVGSYGYTF. The DNA of the CDR3 is TGCGCCAGCAGCTTGGTGGGCTCCTATGGCTACACCTTC.

The CDR3 region is CASSPLGQNTGELFF. DNA for the CDR3: TGCGCCAGCAGCCCTCTGGGACAGAACACCGGGGAGCTGTTTTTT. The rearrangement uses TRBV5-1 and TRBJ2-2, with D perhaps matching TRBD1 (6 bases). The V gene's germline CDR1 is SGHRS and CDR2 YFSETQ. Trimming took off 4 bases at V and 1 base at J, with 11 bases between the two ends. The CDR3 has 15 residues. Full variable domain (outside the CDR3, taken from reference TRBV5-1 and TRBJ2-2): KAGVTQTPRYLIKTRGQQVTLSCSPISGHRSVSWYQQTPGQGLQFLFEYFSETQRNKGNFPGRFSGRQFSNSRSEMNVSTLELGDSALYLCASSPLGQNTGELFFGEGSRLTVL.

The DNA for the CDR3 is TGTGCCAGCAGTGGGGGGTCCTACAATGAGCAGTTCTTC. This encodes CASSGGSYNEQFF. The chain combines TRBV9 with TRBJ2-1; a weak D match, TRBD2 (6 bases). The germline V gene encodes CDR1 SGDLS and CDR2 YYNGEE. The CDR3 length is 13 residues. Trimming shortened V by 5 bases and J by 1 base, and 7 bases separated the two germline ends.

This chain links TRBV6-5 with TRBJ2-2, with 7 bases matching TRBD1. V lost 7 bases, J lost 4 bases, and 9 bases stayed unmatched. The CDR3 consists of 15 residues. Germline CDR1 MNHEY, CDR2 SVGAGI. The CDR3 bases are TGTGCCAGCAATTTACGACAGGGTGGCACCGGGGAGCTGTTTTTT. Protein product: CASNLRQGGTGELFF.

The chain carries TRBV7-3 and TRBJ2-2, with D hard to call. The V gene's germline CDR1 is SGHTA and CDR2 FQGTGA. Trimming took off 1 base at V and 7 bases at J, with 7 bases between the two ends. This CDR3 contains 13 residues. CDR3 DNA: TGTGCCAGCAGCTTAAATTCGGTCGGGGAGCTGTTTTTT. It translates to CASSLNSVGELFF.

V and J are TRBV15 and TRBJ2-1; no definite D call. Trimming shortened V by 0 bases and J by 12 bases, and 12 bases separated the two germline ends. This CDR3 has 13 residues. CDR1 is LNHNV and CDR2 is YYDKDF in the germline V gene (reference sequence). CDR3 DNA: TGTGCCACCAGCAGAGAGCGTGGGCCAATGCAGTTCTTC. Encoded protein: CATSRERGPMQFF. The variable domain in full, completed from reference TRBV15 and TRBJ2-1, reads DAMVIQNPRYQVTQFGKPVTLSCSQTLNHNVMYWYQQKSSQAPKLLFHYYDKDFNNEADTPDNFQSRRPNTSFCFLDIRSPGLGDTAMYLCATSRERGPMQFFGPGTRLTVL.

This sequence joins TRBV19 and TRBJ1-2, with unresolved D. Trimming took 5 bases from V and 4 from J, leaving 23 bases between them. CDR1 and CDR2 (germline): LNHDA, SQIVND (reference sequence). The CDR3 runs to 17 residues. The CDR3 reads CASSWRSSPRIGYGYTF. Here the CDR3 DNA reads TGTGCCAGTAGTTGGAGATCGAGTCCTAGAATCGGCTATGGCTACACCTTC.

The J gene is TRBJ2-5, the V gene TRBV19, with a possible D match to TRBD2 (5 bases). Germline CDR1 and CDR2: LNHDA and SQIVND (reference sequence). Trimming took 3 bases from V and 7 from J, leaving 15 bases between them. The CDR3 runs 14 residues. In nucleotides, the CDR3 is TGTGCCAGTAGTATTAGACTGGGCGAGGGGACCCAGTACTTC. It encodes CASSIRLGEGTQYF.

The chain carries TRBV5-4 and TRBJ2-7; 9 nucleotides agree with TRBD2. Germline V gene data show CDR1 as SGHNT and CDR2 as YYREEE (reference sequence). With V trimmed by 3 bases and J by 3 bases, 7 bases remained unmatched. The CDR3 sequence is 15 residues long. Here the CDR3 reads CASSSRLAEVYEQYF. The CDR3 DNA reads TGTGCCAGCAGCTCTCGACTAGCGGAAGTCTACGAGCAGTACTTC.

J is TRBJ1-3 and V is TRBV2; 8 nucleotides match TRBD1. The germline V gene encodes CDR1 SNHLY and CDR2 FYNNEI. The junction had 10 bases not matched to a gene; V was cut back by 2 bases and J by 1 base. This CDR3 has 18 residues. CDR3 nucleotide sequence: TGTGCCAGCAGTGAATCGGGGGTCAGGGGGCTGTCTGGAAACACCATATATTTT. This codes for CASSESGVRGLSGNTIYF.

The genes are TRBV3-1 (or the pseudogene TRBV3-2) and TRBJ2-3; TRBD2 aligns across 7 bases. V dropped 1 base and J dropped 2; count of bases not matched to a gene: 9. From germline, CDR1 is LGHDT and CDR2 YNNKEL (reference sequence). The CDR3 contains 17 residues. DNA of the CDR3: TGTGCCAGCAGCCAAGTCTATGGGGGAGGGGACACAGATACGCAGTATTTT. It yields the protein CASSQVYGGGDTDTQYF.